Listed below are T cell receptor beta chains from one sample, sequenced in a study of OX40 agonist ivuxolimab in advanced cancers. Produced via immunoSEQ multiplex PCR; TCRdb's table is partial and in-frame only. The table records under 45,000 clones, 75% to 85% of them present only once. The source was CD4+ or CD8+ T cells sorted from blood, collected in a trial of the OX40 agonist ivuxolimab. These receptors were taken from an adult with an advanced solid tumor such as melanoma, head and neck, liver or kidney cancer. The CDR3 runs from the conserved cysteine through the conserved F or W. A D gene is named only where the DNA matches it firmly. A clone size is listed for some rows: how often the clone was seen (once, few, many), or a class if it is expanded.

j_call d_call clone_size v_call cdr3_nt cdr3_aa
TRBJ1-6 . . TRBV4-2 TGTGCCAGCAGCCAAGATAAAGGGGACGATAATTCACCCCTCCACTTT CASSQDKGDDNSPLHF
TRBJ2-7 . . TRBV15 TGTGCCACCAGCAGAGATATCCGGGAGACCTACGAGCAGTACTTC CATSRDIRETYEQYF
TRBJ1-2 . . TRBV5-1 TGCGCCAGCAGCTTGGGAAGACAGGCAGACTATGGCTACACCTTC CASSLGRQADYGYTF
TRBJ1-4 . . TRBV7-7 TGTGCCAGCAGCTTAGCGGCAGGAAATAATGAAAAACTGTTTTTT CASSLAAGNNEKLFF
TRBJ2-1 . . TRBV30 TGTGCCTGGACCCTAGTGGCCGGGAATGAGCAGTTCTTC CAWTLVAGNEQFF
TRBJ2-3 TRBD2 . TRBV6-5 TGTGCCAGCAGTTACCCCGGGCGGGAGGGAACAGATACGCAGTATTTT CASSYPGREGTDTQYF
TRBJ2-2 . once TRBV19 TGTGCCAGTAGTATCAGGGGACTCGGGGAGCTGTTTTTT CASSIRGLGELFF
TRBJ2-7 . . TRBV6-5 TGTGCCAGCAGTTGGGACCCGGGCTACGAGCAGTACTTC CASSWDPGYEQYF
TRBJ2-3 . . TRBV19 TGTGCCAGTAGTATTTACGGGAGAGCGACAGATACGCAGTATTTT CASSIYGRATDTQYF
TRBJ2-3 . . TRBV29-1 TGCAGCGTCGCTAAGGGATCCAGTACAGATACGCAGTATTTT CSVAKGSSTDTQYF
TRBJ1-2 . few TRBV4-1 TGCGCCAGCAGCCAAGGGGGTTATGGGAACTATGGCTACACCTTC CASSQGGYGNYGYTF
TRBJ2-1 . . TRBV7-3 TGTGCCAGCAGCTTAGTGGGCCCAGGGGCTGAGCAGTTCTTC CASSLVGPGAEQFF
TRBJ2-1 TRBD1 . TRBV10-1 TGCGCCAGCAGCTCGACAGGGACCTACAATGAGCAGTTCTTC CASSSTGTYNEQFF
TRBJ1-1 . once TRBV4-3 TGCGCCAGCGGGCCAAGGGCCTTCACTGAAGCTTTCTTT CASGPRAFTEAFF
TRBJ2-3 . . TRBV10-3 TGTGCCATCAGTGAGCCTGAGGCAAATACGCAGTATTTT CAISEPEANTQYF
TRBJ2-7 . few TRBV7-9 TGTGCCAGCAGCTTATCGGCAAACGAGCAGTACTTC CASSLSANEQYF
TRBJ1-5 . . TRBV7-3 TGTGCCAGCAGCTTAGACGGGAATCAGCCCCAGCATTTT CASSLDGNQPQHF
TRBJ2-6 . once TRBV18 TGTGCCAGCTCACCAGTCGACTCTGGGGCCAACGTCCTGACTTTC CASSPVDSGANVLTF
TRBJ1-1 . once TRBV11-1 TGTGCCAGCAGCGCGGGGAACACTGAAGCTTTCTTT CASSAGNTEAFF
TRBJ2-1 TRBD2 . TRBV19 TGTGCCAGTAGTGCCAGACTAGCGGGGGGCCCGGAGCAGTTCTTC CASSARLAGGPEQFF
TRBJ1-5 TRBD1 . TRBV10-3 TGTGCCATCAGTGAGCAGGACAGGGGATTTAATCAGCCCCAGCATTTT CAISEQDRGFNQPQHF
TRBJ2-7 . . TRBV6-1 TGTGCCAGCAGCGCAGGGGTGACTAGCTCCTACGAGCAGTACTTC CASSAGVTSSYEQYF
TRBJ2-7 . . TRBV4-2 TGTGCCAGCAGCCAAGATGACCAGTTCTCTACTGAGCAGTACTTC CASSQDDQFSTEQYF
TRBJ2-2 . once TRBV11-3 TGTGCCAGCAGCCCCCGGGACGGACTAACCGGGGAGCTGTTTTTT CASSPRDGLTGELFF
TRBJ2-3 . . TRBV7-2 TGTGCCAGCAGCTTAGTTGGAGGGGGCACAGATACGCAGTATTTT CASSLVGGGTDTQYF
TRBJ1-2 . . TRBV5-4 TGTGCCAGCCGCCCGGAGGAAGGAGATTTCTATGGCTACACCTTC CASRPEEGDFYGYTF
TRBJ1-4 TRBD1 . TRBV23-1 TGCGCCAGCAGTCATTTGGACAAGGAGCAGGGGGGACTGTTTTTT CASSHLDKEQGGLFF
TRBJ2-3 . . TRBV5-1 TGCGCCAGCAGCGGTCCGGGACCAAGAGATACGCAGTATTTT CASSGPGPRDTQYF
TRBJ1-5 . . TRBV5-1 TGCGCCAGCAGCTTGGAAGCGGATCAGCCCCAGCATTTT CASSLEADQPQHF
TRBJ2-1 . . TRBV11-2 TGTGCCAGCAGCTTAGGTGGAGGTCGGGTAGTCTACAATGAGCAGTTCTTC CASSLGGGRVVYNEQFF
TRBJ1-1 . . TRBV5-1 TGCGCCAGCAGCTTGGTAGTTTCCGGAAACACTGAAGCTTTCTTT CASSLVVSGNTEAFF
TRBJ2-1 . . TRBV11-3 TGTGCCAGCAGCCCCGGAGACCAATACAATGAGCAGTTCTTC CASSPGDQYNEQFF
TRBJ2-7 . . TRBV7-2 TGTGCCAGCAGCGCCTTCCGGGGCCTAACCTACGAGCAGTACTTC CASSAFRGLTYEQYF
TRBJ2-1 TRBD2 . TRBV7-9 TGTGCCAGCAGCTTTGTATTAGCGGGACGTGAGCAGTTCTTC CASSFVLAGREQFF
TRBJ1-5 TRBD1 . TRBV7-2 TGTGCCAGCAGCTTAAGGGGGCACCAGCCCCAGCATTTT CASSLRGHQPQHF
TRBJ2-6 . . TRBV18 TGTGCCAGCTCACCAAGCGCCTCTGGGGCCAACGTCCTGACTTTC CASSPSASGANVLTF
TRBJ2-5 . . TRBV29-1 TGCAGCGTTGAAGATGCGGGGGCTGTGGAGACCCAGTACTTC CSVEDAGAVETQYF
TRBJ1-1 . . TRBV18 TGTGCCAGCTCACCGACGCCGAACACTGAAGCTTTCTTT CASSPTPNTEAFF
TRBJ2-1 TRBD2 . TRBV7-7 TGTGCCAGCAGCTTAGGTGGAGCGGGAGTACCCAATGAGCAGTTCTTC CASSLGGAGVPNEQFF
TRBJ2-7 . . TRBV9 TGTGCCAGCAGCGTAGGTGGGACCGAGTCCTACGAGCAGTACTTC CASSVGGTESYEQYF
TRBJ1-3 . few TRBV9 TGTGCCAGCAGCGTATCCGCCCCCGGGTCAGTCGGCCCTAACACCATATATTTT CASSVSAPGSVGPNTIYF
TRBJ1-2 . . TRBV19 TGTGCCAGTAGTCCCCTCGACCGGACCAGACTCTATGGCTACACCTTC CASSPLDRTRLYGYTF
TRBJ1-1 . . TRBV2 TGTGCCAGCAGCACAGGGATTATGAACACTGAAGCTTTCTTT CASSTGIMNTEAFF
TRBJ1-3 . . TRBV5-1 TGCGCCAGCAGCTTGGCTAGCTCTGGAAACACCATATATTTT CASSLASSGNTIYF
TRBJ2-2 . once TRBV6-1 TGTGCCAGCAGACCCGGGAGCGCCGGGGAGCTGTTTTTT CASRPGSAGELFF
TRBJ2-7 TRBD1 . TRBV9 TGTGCCAGCAGCACCCATGGACTCACAGGGGCCGAGCAGTACTTC CASSTHGLTGAEQYF
TRBJ2-1 . few TRBV5-4 TGTGCCAGCAGCTTATACGGGGATGAGCAGTTCTTC CASSLYGDEQFF
TRBJ1-5 . . TRBV10-3 TGTGCCATCAGTGGTACGGGCAATCAGCCCCAGCATTTT CAISGTGNQPQHF
TRBJ2-1 TRBD2 once TRBV6-1 TGTGCCAGCAGTGGGGGGAGGGACTCCTACAATGAGCAGTTCTTC CASSGGRDSYNEQFF